Below, 32 T cell receptor beta chains from the same sample are listed, as sequenced in a study of blood T cell repertoires in COVID-19. Sequenced by immunoSEQ multiplex PCR; TCRdb stores in-frame clones only, minus some. The sample lists 150,000 to 200,000 clones, 70% to 85% occurring once. Input material: peripheral blood. These receptors originate from a woman older than 75 with acute or convalescent COVID-19.

This chain uses TRBV5-1 with TRBJ2-7; D possibly corresponds to TRBD2 (5 bases). Germline assignment: CDR1 SGHRS and CDR2 YFSETQ. CDR3 length: 13 amino acids. V was pared by 0 bases and J by 4 bases, with 8 bases between. The DNA of the CDR3 is TGCGCCAGCAGCTTGGAGGACTTATACGAGCAGTACTTC. Its protein is CASSLEDLYEQYF.

The rearrangement uses TRBV11-2 and TRBJ2-1; 9 bases align to TRBD2. The CDR3 consists of 15 residues. With V trimmed by 2 bases and J by 3 bases, 2 bases remained unmatched. In germline, CDR1 is SGHAT, CDR2 FQNNGV. The CDR3 bases are TGTGCCAGCAGCTTACGCGGGGGGGACTACAATGAGCAGTTCTTC. Its translation is CASSLRGGDYNEQFF.

The rearrangement uses TRBV2 and TRBJ2-2; D is perhaps TRBD2 (6 bases). This CDR3 region has 15 residues. CDR1 is SNHLY, CDR2 FYNNEI, per germline. V was pared by 1 base and J by 2 bases, with 8 bases between. CDR3 in DNA: TGTGCCAGCAGTGAAGGCGGGGTTAACACCGGGGAGCTGTTTTTT. It translates to CASSEGGVNTGELFF.

The sample holds a few counts of this clone. The V gene is TRBV5-5, the J gene TRBJ2-3; perhaps TRBD1 as D (5 bases). The V end lost 4 bases, the J end lost 2 bases, and 14 bases lay between the germline ends. Germline CDR1 is SGHKS and CDR2 is YYEKEE (reference sequence). This CDR3 is 15 amino acids long. The CDR3 DNA follows: TGTGCCAGCAGCCCAAGGGGCTTTGTCACAGATACGCAGTATTTT. Its translation: CASSPRGFVTDTQYF.

DNA for the CDR3: TGTGCCAGCAGCGTAGATAGGAACACTGAAGCTTTCTTT. Translated, it gives CASSVDRNTEAFF. This chain uses TRBV9 with TRBJ1-1; D unclear. Germline loops: CDR1 SGDLS, CDR2 YYNGEE. CDR3 size: 13 residues. V lost 0 bases and J lost 1, with 4 bases in between.

V gene TRBV5-4 combines with J gene TRBJ2-1; 7 bases fit TRBD2. CDR3 length: 16 amino acids. Germline CDR1 reads SGHNT; CDR2 reads YYREEE (reference sequence). With 4 bases clipped from V and 4 bases from J, the junction kept 11 bases outside the gene matches. The CDR3 region is CASSPGGSGVYNEQFF. CDR3 coding DNA: TGTGCCAGCAGCCCCGGCGGCAGCGGGGTTTACAATGAGCAGTTCTTC.

The rearrangement links TRBV30 to TRBJ1-2; 8 bases line up with TRBD1. The germline V gene has CDR1 GTSNPN and CDR2 SVGIG (reference sequence). Unmatched junction bases numbered 2, after V lost 2 bases and J lost 3 bases. The CDR3 loop spans 13 amino acids. The CDR3 DNA sequence: TGTGCCTGGAGTCCGACAGGGGACTATGGCTACACCTTC. This encodes CAWSPTGDYGYTF.

This clone was recorded a few times. The chain employs TRBV5-1 and TRBJ1-2, with 9 bases aligning to TRBD1. J gave up 4 bases and V 4 bases, and 8 bases lay outside the gene matches. This CDR3 is built from 15 residues. Germline CDR1 reads SGHRS; CDR2 reads YFSETQ. CDR3 nucleotides: TGCGCCAGCAGCCATGGGGACAGGGAGTCCTATGGCTACACCTTC. Translation: CASSHGDRESYGYTF.

The genes are TRBV2 and TRBJ1-5; tentative D call: TRBD1 (6 bases). The length of the CDR3 is 13 residues. The germline V gene encodes CDR1 SNHLY and CDR2 FYNNEI. V lost 7 bases to trimming and J lost 7 bases, with 14 bases between them. CDR3 amino acids: CASTIQGAQPQHF. For the CDR3, the DNA is TGTGCCAGCACCATACAGGGTGCCCAGCCCCAGCATTTT.

The chain uses TRBV20-1 and TRBJ2-3, with D tentatively TRBD1 (5 bases). Germline V CDR1 and CDR2: DFQATT, SNEGSKA (reference sequence). Deletions cut 3 bases from V and 2 bases from J, with 15 bases between. The CDR3 sequence is 15 residues long. CDR3 loop: CSASPQGSITDTQYF. CDR3 sequence (DNA): TGCAGTGCTAGTCCCCAGGGAAGTATCACAGATACGCAGTATTTT.

This sequence joins TRBV7-2 and TRBJ2-7, with TRBD2 identical over 9 bases. Trimming took 3 bases from V and 0 from J; bases not matched to a gene: 3. CDR1 SGHTA and CDR2 FQGNSA come from the germline V gene. The CDR3 has 15 amino acids. CDR3 protein: CASSLTSGYSYEQYF. CDR3 nucleotides: TGTGCCAGCAGCTTGACTAGCGGATACTCCTACGAGCAGTACTTC.

CDR3 amino acids: CASSVVPSLTVETQYF. CDR3 coding DNA: TGTGCCAGCAGCGTAGTCCCTAGCTTAACCGTTGAGACCCAGTACTTC. The chain couples TRBV9 to TRBJ2-5, with a possible D match to TRBD2 (5 bases). The length of the CDR3 is 16 residues. CDR1 is SGDLS, CDR2 YYNGEE, per germline. The V end was cut by 0 bases, the J end by 5 bases, with 17 bases between.

This clone showed up just once. This chain joins TRBV29-1 and TRBJ2-7, with 10 bases matching TRBD2. CDR3 length equals 13 residues. In germline, CDR1 is SQVTM, CDR2 ANQGSEA. With V trimmed by 6 bases and J by 2 bases, 4 bases remained unmatched. CDR3 loop: CSVLAGGPYEQYF. The DNA of the CDR3 is TGCAGCGTCTTAGCGGGAGGCCCCTACGAGCAGTACTTC.

The rearrangement joins TRBV9 to TRBJ2-3; unclear D gene. The CDR3 is 13 residues long. V shed 2 bases and J shed 6 bases, with 10 bases lying between them. Germline loops: CDR1 SGDLS, CDR2 YYNGEE. The CDR3 coding sequence is TGTGCCAGCAGCGTTATAGTGGGCGATACGCAGTATTTT. Translating it yields CASSVIVGDTQYF.

V and J are TRBV28 and TRBJ2-3; tentatively, D is TRBD2 (6 bases). CDR3 size: 13 residues. The V end was cut by 10 bases, the J end by 3 bases, with 14 bases between. The germline gives CDR1 MDHEN, CDR2 SYDVKM. CDR3 in amino acids: CATRRERTDTQYF. The CDR3 DNA reads as TGTGCCACCCGCCGGGAGCGGACAGATACGCAGTATTTT.

This clone appeared a few times. V is TRBV6-2 or TRBV6-3 and J is TRBJ2-7, with 7 bases that match TRBD1. Germline trimming cut 3 bases from V and 0 bases from J; bases unmatched to any gene: 5. The CDR3 is made up of 15 amino acids. CDR1 is MNHEY, CDR2 SVGEGT, per germline. The CDR3 nucleotides read TGTGCCAGCAGTTATACGGGACAGTACTCCTACGAGCAGTACTTC. It yields the protein CASSYTGQYSYEQYF.

This chain joins TRBV7-2 and TRBJ2-2; D is ambiguous. This CDR3 has 14 amino acids. Trimming left V 5 bases short and J 6 bases short, with 13 bases between. Germline CDR1 reads SGHTA; CDR2 reads FQGNSA. CDR3 sequence (DNA): TGTGCCAGCAGCCCCACCGCCGGGTCCGGGGAGCTGTTTTTT. Protein sequence: CASSPTAGSGELFF.

This clone is a singleton in its sample. The rearrangement uses TRBV14 and TRBJ2-3, with 15 bases aligning to TRBD2. The CDR3 has 21 amino acids. The germline V gene encodes CDR1 SGHDN and CDR2 FVKESK. The ends lost 3 bases at V and 0 bases at J; junction bases unmatched: 13. CDR3 nucleotides: TGTGCCAGCAGCCATCTACTCTCCGGGACTAGCGGGAGGCCTAGCACAGATACGCAGTATTTT. Amino acid sequence: CASSHLLSGTSGRPSTDTQYF.

This chain uses TRBV2 with TRBJ2-2; 11 bases are shared with TRBD1. The CDR3 loop spans 15 amino acids. The junction had 9 bases not matched to a gene; V was cut back by 8 bases and J by 7 bases. Per the germline V gene, CDR1 is SNHLY and CDR2 is FYNNEI. The CDR3 protein is CASYIGTGGFGELFF. CDR3 DNA: TGTGCCAGCTACATCGGGACAGGGGGATTCGGGGAGCTGTTTTTT.

V and J are TRBV24-1 and TRBJ1-1, with D possibly matching TRBD1 (5 bases). This CDR3 contains 17 residues. In germline, CDR1 is KGHDR, CDR2 SFDVKD. Trimming shortened V by 3 bases and J by 0 bases, and 16 bases separated the two germline ends. The CDR3 DNA reads TGTGCCACCAGTGATCCGCCACGACAGTCCATGAACACTGAAGCTTTCTTT. It yields the protein CATSDPPRQSMNTEAFF.

The rearrangement links TRBV5-1 to TRBJ1-6, with D unclear. With 3 bases removed from V and 7 bases from J, the gap between germline ends came to 11 bases. CDR1 is SGHRS and CDR2 is YFSETQ in the germline V gene. This CDR3 region has 14 residues. This chain's CDR3 is CASSSQALNSPLHF. The CDR3 nucleotides read TGCGCCAGCAGCTCCCAAGCCTTAAATTCACCCCTCCACTTT.

J is TRBJ1-1 and V is TRBV15; D call uncertain. This CDR3 is 13 amino acids long. Trimming left V 0 bases short and J 4 bases short, with 6 bases between. Germline CDR1 reads LNHNV; CDR2 reads YYDKDF (reference sequence). CDR3 protein: CATSRDGGTEAFF. In nucleotides, the CDR3 is TGTGCCACCAGCAGAGATGGCGGCACTGAAGCTTTCTTT.

The V call is TRBV6-5, the J call TRBJ2-7; 12 positions agree with TRBD2. The length of the CDR3 is 14 residues. Trimming removed 5 bases from V and 2 bases from J; junction bases left unmatched: 1. Germline CDR1 MNHEY, CDR2 SVGAGI. CDR3 in DNA: TGTGCCAGCAGTCTAGCGGGAGGGCCCTACGAGCAGTACTTC. Translated, it gives CASSLAGGPYEQYF.

The rearrangement links TRBV15 to TRBJ2-6; no clear D gene. Germline V gene sequence: CDR1 LNHNV, CDR2 YYDKDF (reference sequence). The V gene lost 5 bases and the J gene lost 1 base, with 12 bases spanning the gap. The CDR3 loop spans 16 amino acids. CDR3 in amino acids: CATSRRLESGANVLTF. CDR3 DNA sequence: TGTGCCACCAGCCGCCGTTTAGAGTCTGGGGCCAACGTCCTGACTTTC.

V usage is TRBV27 and J usage is TRBJ1-1, with unresolved D. The CDR3 is 14 residues long. CDR1 and CDR2 from the germline V gene are MNHEY and SMNVEV (reference sequence). The V gene lost 5 bases and the J gene lost 11 bases, with 21 bases spanning the gap. DNA for the CDR3: TGTGCCAGCAGTCCCGTGAAAGGCTTACTAAACGCTTTCTTT. Its translation: CASSPVKGLLNAFF.

V usage is TRBV7-2 and J usage is TRBJ2-7; weak D call: TRBD2 (6 bases). The V end was cut by 3 bases, the J end by 6 bases, with 12 bases between. The V gene's germline CDR1 is SGHTA and CDR2 FQGNSA. The CDR3 has 13 residues. The CDR3 nucleotides read TGTGCCAGCAGCTTGCTAGCAGCGGGCGAGCAGTACTTC. Translating gives CASSLLAAGEQYF.

V is TRBV7-2 and J is TRBJ2-3; TRBD1 might be the D (6 bases). This CDR3 comprises 15 residues. Trimming took off 5 bases at V and 2 bases at J, with 14 bases between the two ends. Germline V gene data show CDR1 as SGHTA and CDR2 as FQGNSA. The CDR3 bases are TGTGCCAGCAGCCCTTTGAGGGGGACCACAGATACGCAGTATTTT. Its translation: CASSPLRGTTDTQYF.

The J gene is TRBJ1-5, the V gene TRBV12-2; the DNA was not used to check the table's D call, TRBD1. TRBV12-2 is deemed a pseudogene. The CDR3 loop spans 20 amino acids. CDR3 in amino acids: CASRLARDSREDSCNQPQHF. The CDR3 nucleotides read TGTGCAAGTCGCTTAGCGCGGGACAGCCGGGAAGATAGCTGCAATCAGCCCCAGCATTTT.

CDR3 in DNA: TGTGCCAGTAGTACCCAGGGGGCTCCCAATTCACCCCTCCACTTT. This gives the protein CASSTQGAPNSPLHF. This chain links TRBV19 with TRBJ1-6; 8 bases agree with TRBD1. V shed 4 bases and J 7 bases; nucleotides not matched to a gene: 6. Germline CDR1 is LNHDA and CDR2 is SQIVND (reference sequence). The CDR3 length is 15 residues.

Details on this clone: Other DNA sequences from this sample encode an identical CDR3 as well. The gene calls are TRBV5-6 and TRBJ1-5; 10 nucleotides line up with TRBD1. CDR1 and CDR2 (germline): SGHDT, YYEEEE. The CDR3 spans 15 residues. Losses at the gene ends were 3 bases for V and 3 bases for J; bases not matched to a gene: 3. The chain's CDR3 is CASSSTGGPNQPQHF. DNA for the CDR3: TGTGCCAGCAGCTCGACAGGGGGCCCCAATCAGCCCCAGCATTTT.

The rearrangement joins TRBV5-6 to TRBJ2-3; a weak D match, TRBD2 (6 bases). Between the trimmed V and J ends, which lost 3 bases and 1 base, there was a span of 6 bases. This CDR3 has 13 residues. Germline values: CDR1 SGHDT, CDR2 YYEEEE. The CDR3 DNA reads as TGTGCCAGCAGCTGGGAGGGCACAGATACGCAGTATTTT. As protein: CASSWEGTDTQYF.

This clone was found once. The chain links TRBV27 to TRBJ1-2, with TRBD1 matching over 8 bases. V lost 5 bases to trimming and J lost 6 bases; unmatched junction nucleotides: 11. Germline V lookup: CDR1 MNHEY, CDR2 SMNVEV (reference sequence). The CDR3 covers 15 residues. The CDR3 DNA sequence: TGTGCCAGCAGTCCAGCACAGGGGGTAAGGGATGGCTACACCTTC. Encoded protein: CASSPAQGVRDGYTF.